Included here is one T cell receptor (beta chain) sequence, with context. What it recognizes is unknown. This entry is derived from a study of cytomegalovirus exposure and HLA in healthy donors. Broader study findings: The study recorded around 160 TCR beta chains that were cytomegalovirus-associated. Later, an analysis found that common viral pathogens appeared to be linked with several of the most significant clusters.

Researchers ran the PCR with 60 Vbeta and 13 Jbeta primers. Sequenced by immunoSEQ multiplex PCR; TCRdb stores in-frame clones only, minus some. The table has some 100,000 clones, roughly 80% seen once; the top ten hold under 2.5%. Nominally healthy donors were sampled, though unrecorded immune exposures were likely. The sample consisted of PBMCs. The receptor comes from a man between 18 and 35 years old in good health and CMV-seronegative.

The CDR3 nucleotides are TGTGCCAGCAGCTTTAGTGAGACCCAGTACTTC. It translates to CASSFSETQYF. The gene calls are TRBV7-2 and TRBJ2-5, with unresolved D. V was cut by 3 bases and J by 5 bases, with 4 bases left in between. The CDR3 covers 11 residues. CDR1 is SGHTA, CDR2 FQGNSA, per germline.